This TCR beta chain emerged from a study of sequential checkpoint blockade in melanoma. About the study: Both treatment sequences were followed by maintenance nivolumab.

This clone appeared a single time. The sample's treatment: randomized to nivolumab then ipilimumab (arm A) or the reverse (arm B). DNA-damaging chemotherapy had not been given to any patient beforehand. Live CD3+CD8+ CD19− CD56− cells were sorted from PBMCs. V shed 7 bases and J shed 4 bases, with 19 bases lying between them. The CDR3 has 15 residues. Germline assignment: CDR1 LNHDA and CDR2 SQIVND (reference sequence). The method was immunoSEQ multiplex PCR; TCRdb's version includes in-frame clones alone and lacks a portion of them. The profile shows around 40,000 clones, 86% of them singletons. Here the sequenced sample was CD8+ T cells sorted from blood (inferred from file names), taken from a patient given nivolumab and ipilimumab in sequence. The source is a human donor with melanoma. V usage is TRBV19 and J usage is TRBJ1-1; D is possibly TRBD1 (6 bases). The chain's CDR3 is CASNYFGGGGTEAFF. As DNA, the CDR3 is TGTGCCAGTAATTACTTCGGGGGCGGGGGCACTGAAGCTTTCTTT.